The present TCR beta chain was sequenced within a study of T cell repertoires in cytomegalovirus infection. Study-level background: Indications of both CMV infection and matching HLA type were provided by public TCR beta signatures.

In TCRdb, the reads were re-called with MiXCR into one record per CDR3 protein. The sample carries about 190,000 distinct CDR3 sequences, 28% recorded once. Whole-study findings and limits: Ex vivo responses were dominated by HLA-C-restricted CMV-specific TCR beta clonotypes. Pooled public TCR beta family frequency picked out CMV carriers with the relevant HLA.

This clonotype occurred a few times. The antigen is not known. V lost 5 bases and J lost 4, with 9 bases in between. CDR3 length: 13 amino acids. Germline CDR1 reads SGHTA; CDR2 reads FQGTGA. The rearrangement joins TRBV7-3 to TRBJ2-1, with a weak D call TRBD2 (6 bases). The origin of this receptor is a human donor in good health (CMV status not recorded). Some clones in this sample may be carry-over from other donors' samples. Sequencing was performed on PBMCs. This CDR3 reads CASSRGRYNEQFF. For the CDR3, the DNA is TGTGCCAGCAGCAGAGGGAGGTACAATGAGCAGTTCTTC.